The rows below give T cell receptor beta chains drawn from one sample of a study of cytomegalovirus exposure and HLA in healthy donors. Here immunoSEQ multiplex PCR was the method, and the copy in TCRdb shows in-frame clones only, minus some. This table has roughly 150,000 clones, 80% appearing once. The sample taken for sequencing was PBMCs. The receptors come from a middle-aged woman in good health and CMV-seronegative. Each CDR3 is given with its conserved first and last residue. The order of the fields is D gene, V gene, clone size, J gene, CDR3 DNA, CDR3 protein. A D gene is named only where the DNA matches it firmly. Part of the rows lack a size; the others show once, few, many or a class for expanded clones.

D: NA; V: TRBV4-2; size: NA; J: TRBJ1-6; DNA: TGTGCCAGCAGCTGGGGCCTCGGCAGTAATTCACCCCTCCACTTT; CDR3: CASSWGLGSNSPLHF
D: TRBD1; V: TRBV5-6; size: NA; J: TRBJ2-5; DNA: TGTGCCAGCAGCTTGGTTCCAGGGGGCCAGGAGACCCAGTACTTC; CDR3: CASSLVPGGQETQYF
D: TRBD2; V: TRBV4-3; size: NA; J: TRBJ2-2; DNA: TGCGCCAGCAGCCACCGGAGACTAGCGGAAACCGGGGAGCTGTTTTTT; CDR3: CASSHRRLAETGELFF
D: NA; V: TRBV10-1; size: NA; J: TRBJ2-7; DNA: TGCGCCAGCCCGGAAGGGGGAAAGCAGTACTTC; CDR3: CASPEGGKQYF
D: NA; V: TRBV5-1; size: NA; J: TRBJ2-7; DNA: TGCGCCAGCAGCAGGACAGATTACGAGCAGTACTTC; CDR3: CASSRTDYEQYF
D: TRBD2; V: TRBV28; size: NA; J: TRBJ2-2; DNA: TGTGCCAGCAGTCTAGCGGGAGGGCCCGACACCGGGGAGCTGTTTTTT; CDR3: CASSLAGGPDTGELFF
D: NA; V: TRBV7-2; size: NA; J: TRBJ2-5; DNA: TGTGCCAGCAGCCTATGGGGCCGGAACGTGGGAGAGACCCAGTACTTC; CDR3: CASSLWGRNVGETQYF
D: TRBD2; V: TRBV18; size: NA; J: TRBJ2-3; DNA: TGTGCCAGCTCACCCATTCTAGCGGTGACTAGCACAGATACGCAGTATTTT; CDR3: CASSPILAVTSTDTQYF
D: NA; V: TRBV19; size: NA; J: TRBJ1-1; DNA: TGTGCCAGTAGTATAGCGGGGTACACTGAAGCTTTCTTT; CDR3: CASSIAGYTEAFF
D: NA; V: TRBV6-1; size: NA; J: TRBJ2-5; DNA: TGTGCCAGCAGCCTTACAGGAGAGACCCAGTACTTC; CDR3: CASSLTGETQYF
D: TRBD2; V: TRBV7-2; size: NA; J: TRBJ2-5; DNA: TGTGCCAGCAGCTTAGTGGGACTAGAAGGAGAGACCCAGTACTTC; CDR3: CASSLVGLEGETQYF
D: NA; V: TRBV7-9; size: NA; J: TRBJ2-3; DNA: TGTGCCAGCAGCTTTGGGGCTACCATATTGCTCACAGATACGCAGTATTTT; CDR3: CASSFGATILLTDTQYF
D: NA; V: TRBV28; size: NA; J: TRBJ1-1; DNA: TGTGCCAGCGGGCGACAGAACACTGAAGCTTTCTTT; CDR3: CASGRQNTEAFF
D: NA; V: TRBV4-3; size: NA; J: TRBJ2-7; DNA: TGCGCCAGCAGCCAAGATAGGGGGGGCTACGAGCAGTACTTC; CDR3: CASSQDRGGYEQYF
D: TRBD2; V: TRBV6-5; size: NA; J: TRBJ2-5; DNA: TGTGCCAGCAGGACTAGCGGGGGCGGAGAGACCCAGTACTTC; CDR3: CASRTSGGGETQYF
D: NA; V: TRBV29-1; size: few; J: TRBJ2-7; DNA: TGCAGCGTACAAGGCGGGACAGATACGAAGCAGTACTTC; CDR3: CSVQGGTDTKQYF
D: NA; V: TRBV5-1; size: NA; J: TRBJ2-5; DNA: TGCGCCAGCAGCTTGGCAATGGGTGGGGGGACGCAAGAGACCCAGTACTTC; CDR3: CASSLAMGGGTQETQYF
D: TRBD1; V: TRBV11-3; size: NA; J: TRBJ2-2; DNA: TGTGCCAGCAGCTACAGGGGCCGGAGCACCGGGGAGCTGTTTTTT; CDR3: CASSYRGRSTGELFF
D: TRBD2; V: TRBV13; size: NA; J: TRBJ2-2; DNA: TGTGCCAGCAGCACACCAGGACTAGCGGGAGGGATGGACACCGGGGAGCTGTTTTTT; CDR3: CASSTPGLAGGMDTGELFF
D: NA; V: TRBV7-2; size: NA; J: TRBJ1-3; DNA: TGTGCCAGCAGCCCCGAAAACAGGGTGCTCGGAAACACCATATATTTT; CDR3: CASSPENRVLGNTIYF
D: TRBD1; V: TRBV4-3; size: NA; J: TRBJ1-6; DNA: TGCGCCAGCAGCCAAGCGACAGGGGTAGGCTCACCCCTCCACTTT; CDR3: CASSQATGVGSPLHF
D: NA; V: TRBV5-1; size: NA; J: TRBJ2-3; DNA: TGCGCCAGCAGCTTGGGGGCCACAGATACGCAGTATTTT; CDR3: CASSLGATDTQYF
D: TRBD1; V: TRBV28; size: NA; J: TRBJ1-2; DNA: TGTGCCAGCCATTACGGGGACAGGGCCAATGGCTACACCTTC; CDR3: CASHYGDRANGYTF
D: NA; V: TRBV7-9; size: once; J: TRBJ1-6; DNA: TGTTCCAGCAGCTTGACAGGCCCAGATTCGGGGTCACCCCTCCACTTT; CDR3: CSSSLTGPDSGSPLHF
D: NA; V: TRBV2; size: NA; J: TRBJ1-5; DNA: TGTGCCACCAGTTATAGCAATCAGCCCCAGCATTTT; CDR3: CATSYSNQPQHF
D: NA; V: TRBV7-3; size: NA; J: TRBJ2-1; DNA: TGTGCCAGCAGCTTAACAGGGGGGGCGGGGAGTGAGCAGTTCTTC; CDR3: CASSLTGGAGSEQFF
D: NA; V: TRBV7-2; size: NA; J: TRBJ2-5; DNA: TGTGCCAGCAGCTTAGTGGTTGGCAGGCAAGAGACCCAGTACTTC; CDR3: CASSLVVGRQETQYF
D: TRBD2; V: TRBV7-9; size: NA; J: TRBJ2-1; DNA: TGTGCCAGCAGCTTCTGGCTAGCGGGGCTCAATGAGCAGTTCTTC; CDR3: CASSFWLAGLNEQFF
D: NA; V: TRBV6-1; size: NA; J: TRBJ1-5; DNA: TGTGCCAGCAGTGAAGCCTACTCCGCCCGGCCCCAGCATTTT; CDR3: CASSEAYSARPQHF
D: NA; V: TRBV6-1; size: NA; J: TRBJ2-2; DNA: TGTGCCAGCAGCCCCCACACATCCGGGGAGCTGTTTTTT; CDR3: CASSPHTSGELFF
D: TRBD2; V: TRBV7-6; size: NA; J: TRBJ2-2; DNA: TGTGCCAGCAGCCCCACGGCCAGCGGGAGCGGAAACACCGGGGAGCTGTTTTTT; CDR3: CASSPTASGSGNTGELFF
D: TRBD1; V: TRBV4-3; size: NA; J: TRBJ1-3; DNA: TGCGCCAGCAGCCAAGATGGGACAGGGGTCTCTGGAAACACCATATATTTT; CDR3: CASSQDGTGVSGNTIYF
D: TRBD1; V: TRBV19; size: NA; J: TRBJ1-5; DNA: TGTGCCAGTAGTAGGGACAGGGGAATTAGTCAGCCCCAGCATTTT; CDR3: CASSRDRGISQPQHF
D: NA; V: TRBV7-2; size: NA; J: TRBJ2-7; DNA: TGTGCCAGCAGCTTAGTAGGCCTAACAGAATACTACGAGCAGTACTTC; CDR3: CASSLVGLTEYYEQYF
D: TRBD2; V: TRBV6-4; size: NA; J: TRBJ2-2; DNA: TGTGCCAGCAGTGAACTAGCGGGGGACACCGGGGAGCTGTTTTTT; CDR3: CASSELAGDTGELFF
D: TRBD1; V: TRBV11-3; size: NA; J: TRBJ2-7; DNA: TGTGCCAGCAGCCTCTACAGGGGGACCTACGAGCAGTACTTC; CDR3: CASSLYRGTYEQYF
D: NA; V: TRBV28; size: NA; J: TRBJ1-2; DNA: TGTGCCAGCCGTCAAAAACTCAGGGTTGGCTACACCTTC; CDR3: CASRQKLRVGYTF
D: TRBD1; V: TRBV7-8; size: NA; J: TRBJ1-3; DNA: TGTGCCAGCAGCACCCAACGGACAGGGGGCTCTGGAAACACCATATATTTT; CDR3: CASSTQRTGGSGNTIYF
D: NA; V: TRBV9; size: NA; J: TRBJ2-1; DNA: TGTGCCAGCAGCGTTGAACTACGGGAGTTCAATGAGCAGTTCTTC; CDR3: CASSVELREFNEQFF
D: NA; V: TRBV28; size: once; J: TRBJ1-2; DNA: TGTGCCATCTTCGTCCGACAGGCGCCTAACTATGGCTACACCTTC; CDR3: CAIFVRQAPNYGYTF
D: TRBD2; V: TRBV5-1; size: NA; J: TRBJ2-2; DNA: TGCGCCAGCAGCTTCCACCGAGCGGGAGGCACCGGGGAGCTGTTTTTT; CDR3: CASSFHRAGGTGELFF
D: TRBD2; V: TRBV28; size: NA; J: TRBJ2-1; DNA: TGTGCCAGCCTTCTAGCGGGGAGTGAGCAGTTCTTC; CDR3: CASLLAGSEQFF
D: NA; V: TRBV11-3; size: NA; J: TRBJ1-1; DNA: TGTGCCAGCAGCTCACGGACAAACACTGAAGCTTTCTTT; CDR3: CASSSRTNTEAFF
D: NA; V: TRBV4-2; size: once; J: TRBJ2-6; DNA: TGTGCCAGCAGCCCACTGTCCTCTGGGGCCAACGTCCTGACTTTC; CDR3: CASSPLSSGANVLTF
D: NA; V: TRBV5-1; size: NA; J: TRBJ1-4; DNA: TGCGCCAGCAGCGCAGGGGCGGGTAATGAAAAACTGTTTTTT; CDR3: CASSAGAGNEKLFF